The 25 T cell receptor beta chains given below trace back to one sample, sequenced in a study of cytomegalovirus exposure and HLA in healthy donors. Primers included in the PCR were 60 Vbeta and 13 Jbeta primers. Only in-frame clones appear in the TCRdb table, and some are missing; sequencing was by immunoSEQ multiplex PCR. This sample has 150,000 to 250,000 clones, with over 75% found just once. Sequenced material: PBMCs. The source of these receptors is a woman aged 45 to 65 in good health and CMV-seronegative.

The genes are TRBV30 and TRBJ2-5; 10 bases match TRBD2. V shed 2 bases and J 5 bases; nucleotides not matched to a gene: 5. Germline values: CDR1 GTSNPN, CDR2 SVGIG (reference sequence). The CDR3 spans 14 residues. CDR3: CAWSQAGGLETQYF. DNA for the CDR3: TGTGCCTGGAGTCAAGCGGGAGGGTTGGAGACCCAGTACTTC.

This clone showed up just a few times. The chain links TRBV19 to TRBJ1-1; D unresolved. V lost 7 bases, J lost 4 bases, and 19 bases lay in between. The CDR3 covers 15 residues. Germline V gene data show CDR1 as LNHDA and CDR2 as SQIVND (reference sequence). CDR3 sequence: CASTSPGTRSTEAFF. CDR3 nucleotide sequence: TGTGCCAGTACGAGTCCGGGAACGCGATCCACTGAAGCTTTCTTT.

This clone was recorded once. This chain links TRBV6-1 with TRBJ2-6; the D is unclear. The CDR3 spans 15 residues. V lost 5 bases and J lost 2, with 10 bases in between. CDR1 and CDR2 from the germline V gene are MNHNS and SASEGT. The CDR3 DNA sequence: TGTGCCAGCAGTCCTCAGGATCCTGGGGCCAACGTCCTGACTTTC. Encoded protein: CASSPQDPGANVLTF.

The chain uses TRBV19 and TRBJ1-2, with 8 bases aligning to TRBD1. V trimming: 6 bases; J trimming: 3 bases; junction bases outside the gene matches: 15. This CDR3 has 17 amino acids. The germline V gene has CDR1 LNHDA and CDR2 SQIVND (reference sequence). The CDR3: CASSQDREEWYDYGYTF. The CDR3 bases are TGTGCCAGTAGCCAGGACAGGGAGGAGTGGTACGACTATGGCTACACCTTC.

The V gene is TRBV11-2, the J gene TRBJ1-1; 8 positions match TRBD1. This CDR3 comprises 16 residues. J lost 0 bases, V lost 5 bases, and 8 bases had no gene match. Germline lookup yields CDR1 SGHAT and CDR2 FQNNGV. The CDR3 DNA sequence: TGTGCCAGCAGCGGGACAGGTGGAGCTATGAACACTGAAGCTTTCTTT. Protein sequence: CASSGTGGAMNTEAFF.

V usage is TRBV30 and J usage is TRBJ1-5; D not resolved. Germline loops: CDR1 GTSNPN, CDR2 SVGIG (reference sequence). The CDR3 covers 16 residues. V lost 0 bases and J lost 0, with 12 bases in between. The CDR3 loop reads CAWSVGGLLSNQPQHF. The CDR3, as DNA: TGTGCCTGGAGTGTTGGAGGACTCCTTAGCAATCAGCCCCAGCATTTT.

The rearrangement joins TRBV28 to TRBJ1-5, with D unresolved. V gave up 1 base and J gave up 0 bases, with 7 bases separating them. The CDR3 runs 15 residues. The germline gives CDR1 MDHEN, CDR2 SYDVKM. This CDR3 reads CASSLSGYSNQPQHF. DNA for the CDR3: TGTGCCAGCAGTTTATCGGGTTATAGCAATCAGCCCCAGCATTTT. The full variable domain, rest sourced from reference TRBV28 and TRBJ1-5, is DVKVTQSSRYLVKRTGEKVFLECVQDMDHENMFWYRQDPGLGLRLIYFSYDVKMKEKGDIPEGYSVSREKKERFSLILESASTNQTSMYLCASSLSGYSNQPQHFGDGTRLSIL.

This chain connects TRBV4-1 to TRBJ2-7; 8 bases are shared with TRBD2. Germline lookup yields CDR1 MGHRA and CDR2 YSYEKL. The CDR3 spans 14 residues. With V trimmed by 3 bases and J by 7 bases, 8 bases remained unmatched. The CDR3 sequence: CASSQGGTSSEQYF. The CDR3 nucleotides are TGCGCCAGCAGCCAGGGGGGGACTAGTTCGGAGCAGTACTTC.

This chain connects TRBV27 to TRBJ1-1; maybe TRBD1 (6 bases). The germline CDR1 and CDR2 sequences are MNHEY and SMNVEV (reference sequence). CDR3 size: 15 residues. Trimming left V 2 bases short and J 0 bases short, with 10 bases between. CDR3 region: CASSLKRGLNTEAFF. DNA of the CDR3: TGTGCCAGCAGTTTAAAGCGGGGGCTGAACACTGAAGCTTTCTTT.

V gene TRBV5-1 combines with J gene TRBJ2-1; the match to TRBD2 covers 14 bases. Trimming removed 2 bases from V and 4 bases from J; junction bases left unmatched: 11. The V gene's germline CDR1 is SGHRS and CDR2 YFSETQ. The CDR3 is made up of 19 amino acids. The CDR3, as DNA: TGCGCCAGCAGCTTCTTCCCGGGACTAGCGGGAGATCGGTACAATGAGCAGTTCTTC. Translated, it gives CASSFFPGLAGDRYNEQFF.

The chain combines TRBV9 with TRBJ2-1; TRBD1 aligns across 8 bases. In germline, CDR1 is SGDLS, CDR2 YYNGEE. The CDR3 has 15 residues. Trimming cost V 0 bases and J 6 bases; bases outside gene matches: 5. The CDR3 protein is CASSVGQGISNEQFF. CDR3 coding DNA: TGTGCCAGCAGCGTAGGACAGGGGATAAGCAATGAGCAGTTCTTC.

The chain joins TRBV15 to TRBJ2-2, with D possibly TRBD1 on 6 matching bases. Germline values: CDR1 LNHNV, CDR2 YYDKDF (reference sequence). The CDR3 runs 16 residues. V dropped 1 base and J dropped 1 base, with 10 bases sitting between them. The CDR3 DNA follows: TGTGCCACCAGCAGAGTCCAGGGGAGGAACACCGGGGAGCTGTTTTTT. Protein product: CATSRVQGRNTGELFF.

The CDR3 sequence is CASSVGAGPVGTDTQYF. The CDR3 region has the DNA TGTGCCAGCAGCGTAGGAGCGGGGCCTGTAGGCACAGATACGCAGTATTTT. V is TRBV9 and J is TRBJ2-3, with 7 positions matching TRBD2. V was clipped by 0 bases and J by 1 base; unmatched bases: 8. Germline lookup yields CDR1 SGDLS and CDR2 YYNGEE. This CDR3 has 17 residues.

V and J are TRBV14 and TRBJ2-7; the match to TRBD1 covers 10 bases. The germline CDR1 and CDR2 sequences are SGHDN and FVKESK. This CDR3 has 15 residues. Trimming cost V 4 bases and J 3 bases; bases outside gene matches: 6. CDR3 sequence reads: CASSPGQGFVYEQYF. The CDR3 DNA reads TGTGCCAGCAGCCCGGGACAGGGGTTTGTCTACGAGCAGTACTTC.

The CDR3 DNA reads as TGCGCCAGCAGCGAGGTGGGGGGAACGTCGGCTGGCTACACCTTC. Its protein is CASSEVGGTSAGYTF. V is TRBV5-1 and J is TRBJ1-2; tentatively, D is TRBD1 (5 bases). The CDR3 has 15 amino acids. The germline gives CDR1 SGHRS, CDR2 YFSETQ. Trimming removed 4 bases at V and 7 bases at J, with 20 bases between.

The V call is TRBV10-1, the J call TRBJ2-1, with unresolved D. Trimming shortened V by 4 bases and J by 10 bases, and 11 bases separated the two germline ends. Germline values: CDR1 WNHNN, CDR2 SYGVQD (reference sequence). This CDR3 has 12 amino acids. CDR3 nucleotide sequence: TGCGCCAGCAGTGTCCCAATCAGGGAGCAGTTCTTC. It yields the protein CASSVPIREQFF.

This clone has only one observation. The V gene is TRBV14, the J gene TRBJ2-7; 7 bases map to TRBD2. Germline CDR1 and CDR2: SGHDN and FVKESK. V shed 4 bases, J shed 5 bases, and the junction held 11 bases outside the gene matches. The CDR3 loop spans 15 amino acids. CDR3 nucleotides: TGTGCCAGCAGCCGTTTGGGCGGGAGAAGCGACGAGCAGTACTTC. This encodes CASSRLGGRSDEQYF.

CDR3 in DNA: TGTGCCAGCAGTCCCGGGACTACCTACGAGCAGTACTTC. This encodes CASSPGTTYEQYF. The chain has TRBV6-5 and TRBJ2-7; 7 positions agree with TRBD2. Per germline, CDR1 MNHEY and CDR2 SVGAGI. The CDR3 contains 13 residues. J gave up 2 bases and V 5 bases, and 3 bases lay outside the gene matches.

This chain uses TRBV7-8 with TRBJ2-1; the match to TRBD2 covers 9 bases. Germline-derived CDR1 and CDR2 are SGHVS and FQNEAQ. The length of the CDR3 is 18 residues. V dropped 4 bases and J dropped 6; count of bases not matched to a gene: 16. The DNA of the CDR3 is TGTGCCAGCAGCTCCCCCGCGGGGGGGTTAGTTCGGCGCAATGAGCAGTTCTTC. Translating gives CASSSPAGGLVRRNEQFF.

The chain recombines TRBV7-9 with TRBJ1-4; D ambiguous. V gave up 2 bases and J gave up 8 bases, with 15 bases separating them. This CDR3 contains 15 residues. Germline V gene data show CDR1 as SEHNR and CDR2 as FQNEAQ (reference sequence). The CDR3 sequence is CASSLKGRNGEKLFF. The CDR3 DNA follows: TGTGCCAGCAGCTTAAAAGGGAGGAACGGCGAAAAACTGTTTTTT.

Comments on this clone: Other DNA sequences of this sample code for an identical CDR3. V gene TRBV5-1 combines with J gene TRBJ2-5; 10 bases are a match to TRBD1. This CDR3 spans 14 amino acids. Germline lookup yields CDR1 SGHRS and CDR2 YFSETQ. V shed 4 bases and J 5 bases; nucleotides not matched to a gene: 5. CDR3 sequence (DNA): TGCGCCAGCAGCCCTGACAGGGGGCAGGAGACCCAGTACTTC. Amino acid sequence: CASSPDRGQETQYF.

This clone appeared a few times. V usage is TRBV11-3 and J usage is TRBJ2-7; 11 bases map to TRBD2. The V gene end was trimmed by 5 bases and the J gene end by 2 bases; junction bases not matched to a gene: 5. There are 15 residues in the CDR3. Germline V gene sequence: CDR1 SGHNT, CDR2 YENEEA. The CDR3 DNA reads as TGTGCCAGCAGCCCGGGGACTAGCGGTCCCTACGAGCAGTACTTC. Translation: CASSPGTSGPYEQYF.

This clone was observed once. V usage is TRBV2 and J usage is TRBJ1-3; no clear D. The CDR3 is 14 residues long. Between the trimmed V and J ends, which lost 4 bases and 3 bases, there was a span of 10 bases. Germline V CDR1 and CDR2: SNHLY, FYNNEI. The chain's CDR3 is CASSARSGGNTIYF. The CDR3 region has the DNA TGTGCCAGCAGTGCCCGGTCGGGTGGAAACACCATATATTTT.

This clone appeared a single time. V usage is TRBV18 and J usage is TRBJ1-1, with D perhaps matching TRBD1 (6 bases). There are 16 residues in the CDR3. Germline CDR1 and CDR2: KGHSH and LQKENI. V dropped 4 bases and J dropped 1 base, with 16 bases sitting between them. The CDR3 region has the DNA TGTGCCAGCTCACACATTAACAGGGCTGAGAACACTGAAGCTTTCTTT. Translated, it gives CASSHINRAENTEAFF.

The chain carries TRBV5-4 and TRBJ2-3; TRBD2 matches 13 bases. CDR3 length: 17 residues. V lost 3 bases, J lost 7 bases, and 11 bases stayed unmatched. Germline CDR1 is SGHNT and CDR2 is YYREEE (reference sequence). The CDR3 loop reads CASSSARTSGGGNTQYF. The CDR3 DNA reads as TGTGCCAGCAGCTCCGCCAGGACTAGCGGGGGCGGGAATACGCAGTATTTT.